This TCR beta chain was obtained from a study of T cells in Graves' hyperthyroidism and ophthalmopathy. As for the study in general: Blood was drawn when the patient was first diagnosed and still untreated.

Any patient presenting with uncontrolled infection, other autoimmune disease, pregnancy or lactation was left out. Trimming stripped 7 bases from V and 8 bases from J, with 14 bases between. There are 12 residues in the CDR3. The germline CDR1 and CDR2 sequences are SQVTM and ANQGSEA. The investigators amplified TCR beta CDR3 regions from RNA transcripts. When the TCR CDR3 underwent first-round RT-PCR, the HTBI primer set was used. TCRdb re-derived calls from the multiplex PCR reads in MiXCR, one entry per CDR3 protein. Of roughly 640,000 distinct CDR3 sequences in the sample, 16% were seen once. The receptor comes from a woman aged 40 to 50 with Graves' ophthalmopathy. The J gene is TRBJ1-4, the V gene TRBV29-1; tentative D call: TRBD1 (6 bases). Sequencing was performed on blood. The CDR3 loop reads CSGRGDGEKLFF. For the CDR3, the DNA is TGCAGCGGTAGGGGGGATGGAGAAAAACTGTTTTTT.